Listed below are T cell receptor beta chains from one sample, sequenced in a study of circulating and synovial CD4+ cells in juvenile arthritis. Some clones are missing from TCRdb's copy, which holds only in-frame ones; the method was immunoSEQ multiplex PCR. Of 30,000 to 35,000 clones in the sample, over 95% were seen once. Sequences were obtained from CD4+ T cells from blood. These receptors were obtained from a human donor with juvenile idiopathic arthritis. Both conserved end residues are part of each CDR3.

TRBV20-1	TRBJ1-2	CSARAYGYTF
TRBV2	TRBJ1-5	CASRGDGGIRQPQHF
TRBV11-2	TRBJ2-1	CASSASGRYHNEQFF
TRBV28	TRBJ2-7	CASSLLLASGPYEQYF
TRBV9	TRBJ2-1	CASSARDRAYNEQFF
TRBV4-2	TRBJ1-4	CASSPRVGYGEKLFF
TRBV28	TRBJ2-7	CASSHYAGQGDSYEQYF
TRBV6-6	TRBJ1-1	CASSPSGYQAFF
TRBV7-2	TRBJ2-1	CASSLLLTSGLVEQFF
TRBV5-6	TRBJ1-1	CASSLLRNTEAFF
TRBV9	TRBJ1-3	CASSVGMRGTGNTIYF
TRBV5-6	TRBJ2-5	CASSGGLALETQYF
TRBV20-1	NA	CSAPSSYEQYF
TRBV28	TRBJ1-5	CASSLQGGQPQHF
TRBV2	TRBJ1-4	CASSQGGQTNEKLFF
TRBV30	TRBJ1-5	CAWSTGQRLNQPQHF
TRBV7-2	TRBJ2-7	CASSHDRGEQYF
TRBV4-1	TRBJ2-5	CASSQTEETQYF
TRBV6-5	TRBJ2-7	CASKAGTGFGEQYF
TRBV27	TRBJ1-4	CASRGSATNEKLFF
TRBV7-9	TRBJ1-1	CASSQGQLNTEAFF
TRBV29-1	TRBJ1-2	CSVGRANYGYTF
TRBV28	TRBJ2-7	CASSRDSIQGQYF
TRBV5-1	NA	CASSLGGQTKPTYEQYF
TRBV27	TRBJ1-2	CASSLDRGYGYTF
TRBV5-1	TRBJ2-1	CASSLQRTRHNEQFF
TRBV5-4	TRBJ2-7	CASRLAGASYEQYF
TRBV25-1	TRBJ1-2	CASSHRDYGYTF
TRBV2	TRBJ2-2	CASTTDRADTGELFF
TRBV27	TRBJ1-3	CASSPFGQSGNTIYF
TRBV30	TRBJ1-2	CAWYRGLVNYGYTF
TRBV7-9	TRBJ1-5	CASTQGAGYQPQHF
TRBV7-2	TRBJ2-7	CASSKRSSSYEQYF
TRBV2	TRBJ1-5	CASREANQPQHF
TRBV18	TRBJ2-5	CASSPPPGSETQYF
TRBV6-5	TRBJ1-2	CASSQGQGNGYTF
TRBV7-2	TRBJ2-3	CASSPGGFDTQYF
TRBV28	TRBJ2-7	CASSPSLPYEQYF
TRBV30	TRBJ1-4	CAWSAGTNEKLFF
TRBV5-4	TRBJ1-4	CASSLAIPGGEKLFF
TRBV28	NA	CASRLAGQTYEQYF